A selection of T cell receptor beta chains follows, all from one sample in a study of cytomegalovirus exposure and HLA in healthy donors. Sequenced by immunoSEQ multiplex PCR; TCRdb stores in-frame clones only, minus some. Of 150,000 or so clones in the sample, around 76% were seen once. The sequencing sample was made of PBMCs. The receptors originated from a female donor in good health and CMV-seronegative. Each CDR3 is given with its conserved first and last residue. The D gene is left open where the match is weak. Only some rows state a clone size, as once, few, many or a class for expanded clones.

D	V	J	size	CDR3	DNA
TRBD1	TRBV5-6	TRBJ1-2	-	CASSLPGQGANYGYTF	TGTGCCAGCAGCTTACCGGGACAGGGCGCTAACTATGGCTACACCTTC
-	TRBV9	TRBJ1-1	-	CASSVSGDWITEAFF	TGTGCCAGCAGCGTATCTGGAGATTGGATCACTGAAGCTTTCTTT
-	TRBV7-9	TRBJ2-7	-	CASSPLREQYF	TGTGCCAGCAGCCCCCTCAGGGAGCAGTACTTC
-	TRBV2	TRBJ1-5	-	CASTVSSNQPQHF	TGTGCCAGCACGGTTTCTAGCAATCAGCCCCAGCATTTT
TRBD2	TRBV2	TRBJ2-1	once	CASSERLAGGYNEQFF	TGTGCCAGCAGTGAAAGGCTAGCGGGAGGTTACAATGAGCAGTTCTTC
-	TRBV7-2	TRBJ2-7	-	CASSLEVRHEQYF	TGTGCCAGCAGCTTAGAGGTGCGGCACGAGCAGTACTTC
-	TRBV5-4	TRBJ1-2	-	CASSVTGGYGYTF	TGTGCCAGCAGCGTGACAGGAGGCTATGGCTACACCTTC
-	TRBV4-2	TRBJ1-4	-	CASSQARGSNEKLFF	TGTGCCAGCAGCCAAGCCCGGGGTAGTAATGAAAAACTGTTTTTT
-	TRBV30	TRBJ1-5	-	CAWSGTQTLGGGGNQPQHF	TGTGCCTGGAGTGGCACACAAACCCTGGGAGGCGGGGGCAATCAGCCCCAGCATTTT
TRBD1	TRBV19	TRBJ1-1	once	CASSIPSTGGAFF	TGTGCCAGTAGTATACCGTCGACAGGGGGAGCTTTCTTT
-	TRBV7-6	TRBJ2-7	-	CASSLGTGTVYEQYF	TGTGCCAGCAGCTTAGGCACAGGGACGGTCTACGAGCAGTACTTC
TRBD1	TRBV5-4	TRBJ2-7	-	CASSRAGQVTYEQYF	TGTGCCAGCAGCCGCGCCGGACAGGTCACCTACGAGCAGTACTTC
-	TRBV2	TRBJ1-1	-	CASSELGSGNTEAFF	TGTGCCAGCAGTGAACTGGGTTCGGGGAACACTGAAGCTTTCTTT
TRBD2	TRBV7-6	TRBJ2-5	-	CASSLGLAEETQYF	TGTGCCAGCAGCCTAGGGCTAGCGGAAGAGACCCAGTACTTC
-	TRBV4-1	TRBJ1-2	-	CASSRRQESYGYTF	TGCGCCAGCAGCCGGCGACAGGAGTCCTATGGCTACACCTTC
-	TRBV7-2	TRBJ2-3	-	CASSSERADTQYF	TGTGCCAGCAGCTCCGAGCGGGCAGATACGCAGTATTTT
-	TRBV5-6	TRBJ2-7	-	CASSFLSYSYEQYF	TGTGCCAGCAGCTTTCTAAGCTACAGCTACGAGCAGTACTTC
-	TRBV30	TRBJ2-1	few	CAWSVLLRENNEQFF	TGTGCCTGGAGTGTACTTCTGCGGGAAAACAATGAGCAGTTCTTC
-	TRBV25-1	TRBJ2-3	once	CASSAKIIDTQYF	TGTGCCAGCAGTGCTAAGATCATAGATACGCAGTATTTT
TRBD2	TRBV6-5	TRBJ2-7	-	CASSQGTSGRDEQYF	TGTGCCAGCAGCCAAGGGACTAGCGGGCGGGACGAGCAGTACTTC
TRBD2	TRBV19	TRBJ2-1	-	CASTRKPGLAGARPKFF	TGTGCCAGTACTCGAAAACCGGGACTAGCGGGAGCGAGGCCAAAGTTCTTC
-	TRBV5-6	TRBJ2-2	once	CASISSTEGVVAYTGELFF	TGTGCCAGCATCTCATCCACCGAGGGGGTAGTCGCTTACACCGGGGAGCTGTTTTTT
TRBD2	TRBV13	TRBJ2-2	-	CASSPTGTSVDTGELFF	TGTGCCAGCAGCCCAACCGGGACTAGCGTTGACACCGGGGAGCTGTTTTTT
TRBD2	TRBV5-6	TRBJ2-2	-	CASSLMELAGSAGELFF	TGTGCCAGCAGCTTGATGGAACTAGCGGGATCCGCCGGGGAGCTGTTTTTT
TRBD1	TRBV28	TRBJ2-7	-	CASRLRTGRYEQYF	TGTGCCAGCAGGCTTAGGACAGGGAGATACGAGCAGTACTTC
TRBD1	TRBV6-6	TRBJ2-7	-	CASSYGTGGLEQYF	TGTGCCAGCAGTTACGGGACAGGGGGTCTCGAGCAGTACTTC
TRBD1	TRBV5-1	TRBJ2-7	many	CASSPTATGGTYEQYF	TGCGCCAGCAGCCCTACGGCGACAGGGGGTACCTACGAGCAGTACTTC
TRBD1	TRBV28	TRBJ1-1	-	CASSTRQGVDTEAFF	TGTGCCAGCAGTACCCGACAGGGAGTCGACACTGAAGCTTTCTTT
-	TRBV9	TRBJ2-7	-	CASSVEGREDEQYF	TGTGCCAGCAGCGTGGAGGGAAGAGAGGACGAGCAGTACTTC
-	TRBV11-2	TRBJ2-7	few	CASSLAGAEQYF	TGTGCCAGCAGCTTAGCAGGGGCCGAGCAGTACTTC
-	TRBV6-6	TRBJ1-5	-	CASSSVYSNQPQHF	TGTGCCAGCAGTTCCGTCTATAGCAATCAGCCCCAGCATTTT
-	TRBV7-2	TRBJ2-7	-	CASSRDRFHQYF	TGTGCCAGCAGCCGCGACAGGTTTCATCAGTACTTC
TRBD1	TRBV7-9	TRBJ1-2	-	CSSAGGLGQFNYGYTF	TGTTCCAGCGCCGGGGGCCTGGGACAGTTTAACTATGGCTACACCTTC
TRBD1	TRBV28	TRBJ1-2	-	CASSLWPGGGYGYTF	TGTGCCAGCAGTTTATGGCCAGGGGGCGGCTATGGCTACACCTTC
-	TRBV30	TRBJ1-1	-	CAGRSGTGGPINTEAFF	TGTGCCGGACGGTCCGGGACGGGGGGGCCGATAAACACTGAAGCTTTCTTT
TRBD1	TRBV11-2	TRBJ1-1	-	CASSPGTANTEAFF	TGTGCCAGCAGCCCCGGGACAGCAAACACTGAAGCTTTCTTT
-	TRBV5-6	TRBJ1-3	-	CASSRRPSGNTIYF	TGTGCCAGCAGCCGCAGGCCCTCTGGAAACACCATATATTTT
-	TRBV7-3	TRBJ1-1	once	CASSFRPGDTTNTEAFF	TGTGCCAGCAGCTTCCGGCCCGGGGACACCACAAACACTGAAGCTTTCTTT
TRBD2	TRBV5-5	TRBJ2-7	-	CASSSTSGTLTNEQYF	TGTGCCAGCAGCTCAACTAGCGGGACCCTCACGAACGAGCAGTACTTC
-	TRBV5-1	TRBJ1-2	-	CASSPSGDGYTF	TGCGCCAGCAGCCCCTCCGGGGATGGCTACACCTTC
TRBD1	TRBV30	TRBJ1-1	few	CAWSRTGGGGRSEAFF	TGTGCCTGGAGTCGGACAGGGGGCGGAGGTCGGTCTGAAGCTTTCTTT
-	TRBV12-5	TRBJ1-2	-	CASEGWARERRGYTF	TGTGCTAGTGAGGGCTGGGCTAGGGAGAGGAGGGGCTACACCTTC
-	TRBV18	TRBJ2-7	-	CASSPSTDPYEQYF	TGTGCCAGCTCACCTTCGACAGATCCCTACGAGCAGTACTTC
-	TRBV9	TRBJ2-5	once	CASSRLRDLLYF	TGTGCCAGCAGCAGGTTACGGGACTTGTTGTACTTC
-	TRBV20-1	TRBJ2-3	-	CSASGGTQYF	TGCAGTGCTAGCGGGGGTACGCAGTATTTT
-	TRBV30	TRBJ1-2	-	CAWSVRGREANYGYTF	TGTGCCTGGAGTGTACGGGGAAGGGAAGCTAACTATGGCTACACCTTC
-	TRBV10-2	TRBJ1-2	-	CASSESKVRLNYGYTF	TGCGCCAGCAGTGAGTCGAAGGTCAGGTTAAACTATGGCTACACCTTC
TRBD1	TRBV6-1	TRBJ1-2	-	CASSEEGQGRSYGYTF	TGTGCCAGCAGTGAAGAGGGACAGGGGCGATCCTATGGCTACACCTTC
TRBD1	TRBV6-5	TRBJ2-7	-	CASSYSGQGSYEQYF	TGTGCCAGCAGCTACTCGGGACAGGGGAGCTACGAGCAGTACTTC
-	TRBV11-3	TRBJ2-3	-	CASSLSTAGDTQYF	TGTGCCAGCAGCTTATCTACGGCGGGCGATACGCAGTATTTT
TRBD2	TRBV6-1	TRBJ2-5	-	CAAKAGAVETQYF	TGTGCCGCCAAAGCGGGGGCAGTGGAGACCCAGTACTTC
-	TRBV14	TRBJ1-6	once	CASSQVRIWDGSSYNSPLHF	TGTGCCAGCAGCCAAGTTAGAATATGGGACGGGAGCTCCTATAATTCACCCCTCCACTTT
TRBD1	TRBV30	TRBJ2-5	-	CAWSLDRGQETQYF	TGTGCCTGGAGTTTGGACAGGGGGCAAGAGACCCAGTACTTC
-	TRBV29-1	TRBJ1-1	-	CSVVRPLNTEAFF	TGCAGCGTTGTGAGGCCGTTGAACACTGAAGCTTTCTTT
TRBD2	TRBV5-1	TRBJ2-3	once	CASSPLTTSTKDTQYF	TGCGCCAGCAGCCCGCTGACGACTAGCACAAAGGATACGCAGTATTTT